This note documents a single T cell receptor beta chain sequence. This sample stems from a study of regulatory T cells in long-lasting Graves disease. Background on the study: Antithyroid drug use was under 3 months in newly diagnosed Graves' patients.

V gave up 4 bases and J gave up 6 bases; unmatched junction bases: 8. CDR1 and CDR2 from the germline V gene are LGHDT and YNNKEL (reference sequence). The CDR3 runs 15 residues. The sample's time point: newly diagnosed GD, antithyroid drugs for less than 3 months. RNA extracted from PBMCs served as the sequencing template. Under American Thyroid Association guidelines, Graves' disease was diagnosed. Assembly of TCR beta libraries relied on iRepertoire HTBI primers together with Arm-PCR of CDR3 regions. MiXCR, applied by TCRdb to the multiplex PCR reads, yields one record per CDR3 protein. The table includes a few hundred thousand distinct CDR3 sequences, roughly 17% detected once. This sample was also put to use in a study of T cells in Graves' hyperthyroidism and ophthalmopathy. That paper adds: Those patients with uncontrolled infection, other autoimmune disease, pregnancy or lactation were excluded. In making diagnoses, clinical symptoms, serum thyroxine and TRAb, thyroid ultrasound and orbital computed tomography were all used.

The chain recombines TRBV3-1 with TRBJ2-3, with 9 bases lining up with TRBD1. The sequence was collected from a woman aged 18-29 years with Graves disease. Sample: peripheral blood mononuclear cells (PBMCs), taken at new diagnosis, from a patient treated with antithyroid drugs. The CDR3 DNA follows: TGTGCCAGCAGCCCGCGGGGACAGGGATGGGATACGCAGTATTTT. This sequence encodes CASSPRGQGWDTQYF.